This entry lists 11 T cell receptor beta chains sequenced from one sample in a study of blood T cell repertoires in COVID-19. Measured with immunoSEQ multiplex PCR; TCRdb has only the in-frame clones, and not every one. The table records 330,000 or so clones, approximately 88% of them present only once. The sequenced material came from peripheral blood. These receptors were taken from a man between 25 and 39 years old with COVID-19, enrolled during active disease.

The V and J genes are TRBV21-1 and TRBJ2-3; the table gives TRBD2 as D, unverified against the DNA. TRBV21-1 has pseudogene status. The CDR3 length is 18 residues. The CDR3 DNA sequence: TGTGCCAGCAGCAAAGAGGCCCACTCGGACTATCCCACAGATACGCAGTATTTT. It yields the protein CASSKEAHSDYPTDTQYF.

The gene calls are TRBV19 and TRBJ1-2, with 9 bases that match TRBD1. CDR3 length: 15 residues. Germline CDR1 is LNHDA and CDR2 is SQIVND (reference sequence). Losses at the gene ends were 7 bases for V and 3 bases for J; bases not matched to a gene: 9. CDR3: CASTMTGGGDYGYTF. The CDR3 DNA follows: TGTGCCAGTACCATGACAGGGGGAGGAGACTATGGCTACACCTTC.

V usage is TRBV28 and J usage is TRBJ1-1, with D perhaps TRBD1 (6 bases). With 5 bases removed from V and 0 bases from J, the gap between germline ends came to 7 bases. This CDR3 has 13 amino acids. Per the germline V gene, CDR1 is MDHEN and CDR2 is SYDVKM. CDR3 nucleotide sequence: TGTGCCAGCAGTGGACAGCTGAACACTGAAGCTTTCTTT. Residues: CASSGQLNTEAFF.

This chain joins TRBV5-5 and TRBJ2-7, with a possible D match to TRBD1 (6 bases). V gave up 3 bases and J gave up 3 bases, with 13 bases separating them. This CDR3 is built from 14 residues. Germline V gene lookup returns CDR1 SGHKS and CDR2 YYEKEE (reference sequence). CDR3 bases: TGTGCCAGCAGCTACGGGGACACCCTCTACGAGCAGTACTTC. Translated: CASSYGDTLYEQYF.

V is TRBV7-3 and J is TRBJ2-5, with 8 positions matching TRBD2. V shed 2 bases and J 5 bases; nucleotides not matched to a gene: 7. The germline V gene encodes CDR1 SGHTA and CDR2 FQGTGA. The CDR3 loop spans 15 amino acids. CDR3 bases: TGTGCCAGCAGCTTACCTGGCGGGGGGACCGAGACCCAGTACTTC. This encodes CASSLPGGGTETQYF.

The chain combines TRBV3-1 (or the pseudogene TRBV3-2) with TRBJ2-1; 10 nucleotides match TRBD2. The ends lost 0 bases at V and 7 bases at J; junction bases unmatched: 15. Per the germline V gene, CDR1 is LGHDT and CDR2 is YNNKEL (reference sequence). This CDR3 spans 19 amino acids. The CDR3 region is CASSQDPLRTSGVGNEQFF. In DNA, the CDR3 is TGTGCCAGCAGCCAAGATCCCCTTCGCACTAGCGGGGTTGGGAATGAGCAGTTCTTC.

V gene TRBV7-2 combines with J gene TRBJ2-7; D may be TRBD2 (7 bases). Trimming stripped 3 bases from V and 9 bases from J, with 18 bases between. The CDR3 totals 14 residues. CDR1 is SGHTA, CDR2 FQGNSA, per germline. The CDR3 here is CASSLGGATTRQYF. CDR3 DNA: TGTGCCAGCAGCTTGGGGGGGGCGACTACGAGGCAGTACTTC.

J is TRBJ2-1 and V is TRBV12-3 or TRBV12-4, with TRBD1 matching over 11 bases. The CDR3 covers 13 residues. The V and J ends lost 6 bases and 8 bases, in that order; junction bases with no gene match: 3. CDR3 DNA sequence: TGTGCCAGCAGGAGGACAGGGGGCGATGAGCAGTTCTTC. Its translation is CASRRTGGDEQFF.

This clone has more than one count but fewer than ten. CDR3 in DNA: TGTGCCAGCAGCTTATTGAGGGCTGGGGAGACCCAGTACTTC. It encodes CASSLLRAGETQYF. The chain carries TRBV7-3 and TRBJ2-5; a weak D match, TRBD2 (5 bases). This CDR3 comprises 14 residues. Trimming cost V 2 bases and J 5 bases, with 12 bases left between them. CDR1 and CDR2 from the germline V gene are SGHTA and FQGTGA.

CDR3 region: CASSLDRNNYGYTF. The DNA for the CDR3 is TGCGCCAGCAGCTTGGACAGAAATAACTATGGCTACACCTTC. This sequence joins TRBV5-1 and TRBJ1-2, with D unresolved. Per the germline V gene, CDR1 is SGHRS and CDR2 is YFSETQ. This CDR3 has 14 amino acids. The V gene lost 0 bases and the J gene lost 1 base, with 7 bases spanning the gap.

The chain recombines TRBV28 with TRBJ2-2; D gene uncertain. V dropped 11 bases and J dropped 0 bases, with 10 bases sitting between them. Germline CDR1 reads MDHEN; CDR2 reads SYDVKM. The CDR3 is made up of 13 amino acids. The CDR3 nucleotides read TGTGCCTCTCTCCCCCCGAACACCGGGGAGCTGTTTTTT. This translates into CASLPPNTGELFF.